Below, 4 T cell receptor beta chains from the same sample are listed, as sequenced in a study of T cells in Graves' hyperthyroidism and ophthalmopathy. TCR beta CDR3 region amplification was performed from RNA transcripts. RT-PCR in the first round (using the HTBI primer set) targeted the TCR CDR3. Each CDR3 protein is one row after TCRdb ran MiXCR on the multiplex PCR reads. The sample lists about 130,000 distinct CDR3 sequences, 22% seen once, with around two thirds in the top ten. Source material: blood. These receptors were taken from a woman aged 45-60 years with Graves' hyperthyroidism that later progressed to Graves' ophthalmopathy.

V gene TRBV10-1 combines with J gene TRBJ2-5; 14 bases are shared with TRBD2. The CDR3 consists of 16 residues. Germline V gene data show CDR1 as WNHNN and CDR2 as SYGVQD (reference sequence). J was trimmed by 5 bases and V by 8 bases; bases with no gene match: 10. CDR3 nucleotide sequence: TGCGCCAGCCCCCTCGGGGGACTAGCGGGAGTGGAGACCCAGTACTTC. Amino acids: CASPLGGLAGVETQYF.

This clonotype was detected a few times. With a much larger clone just one base away, this may be a read error. The chain couples TRBV18 to TRBJ2-7; tentatively, D is TRBD2 (6 bases). The CDR3 is 14 residues long. Germline CDR1 reads KGHSH; CDR2 reads LQKENI. V was shortened by 4 bases and J by 2 bases, with 12 bases between the two germline ends. CDR3 sequence: CASSLRDGAYEQYF. The DNA of the CDR3 is TGTGCCAGCTCACTGCGGGACGGGGCCTACGAGCAGTACTTC.

As to this clonotype: A much bigger clone sits one base away, suggesting this may be a read error. The chain has TRBV7-3 and TRBJ2-2; tentative D call: TRBD2 (5 bases). The CDR3 totals 14 residues. Germline V gives CDR1 SGHTA, CDR2 FQGTGA. The CDR3 sequence is CASSLLRATGELLF. The CDR3 nucleotides are TGTGCCAGCAGCTTACTGCGGGCCACCGGGGAGCTGCTTTTT. The full variable domain, completed using reference TRBV7-3 and TRBJ2-2, is GAGVSQTPSNKVTEKGKYVELRCDPISGHTALYWYRQSLGQGPEFLIYFQGTGAADDSGLPNDRFFAVRPEGSVSTLKIQRTERGDSAVYLCASSLLRATGELLFGEGSRLTVL.

CDR3 sequence (DNA): TGTGCCAGCAGTCCCTCAGGGGGAGTCGAGCAGTACTTC. It is translated as CASSPSGGVEQYF. The chain employs TRBV27 and TRBJ2-7, with 7 positions matching TRBD1. The CDR3 runs 13 residues. Germline V lookup: CDR1 MNHEY, CDR2 SMNVEV (reference sequence). The ends lost 5 bases at V and 6 bases at J; junction bases unmatched: 7.